Listed below are T cell receptor beta chains from one sample, sequenced in a study of memory CD4+ T cells and cytomegalovirus serostatus. Clones were sequenced by immunoSEQ multiplex PCR, and TCRdb holds only the in-frame ones, with some missing. The table records 40,000 to 55,000 clones, around four fifths of them present only once. Sequencing was done on a sample of memory CD4+ T cells from blood. These receptors were taken from an adult in good health and CMV-seropositive. Each CDR3 is given with its conserved first and last residue.

>TRBV5-8|TRBJ2-5
CASSYDRAQEQYF
>TRBV29-1|TRBJ1-1
CSVLDRAGVREAFF
>TRBV11-2|TRBJ2-5
CASSRDREETQYF
>TRBV4-2|TRBJ2-3
CASSQGSGGASTDTQYF
>TRBV28|TRBJ2-7
CASSSNFYEQYF
>TRBV28|TRBJ2-2
CASSPAGQGAIGELFF
>TRBV5-6|TRBJ1-5
CASSSTTTATHQPQHF
>TRBV7-6|TRBJ1-1
CASSPGQGNTEAFF
>TRBV18|TRBJ2-7
CASSPGRDYSYEQYF
>TRBV2|TRBJ1-1
CASSEKGTEAFF
>TRBV7-9|TRBJ1-1
CASSFLTEVRNTEAFF
>TRBV2|TRBJ2-5
CASHVGGSGETQYF
>TRBV7-3|TRBJ2-6
CASSLTPSGANVLTF
>TRBV7-2|TRBJ2-5
CASSLAGPTEETQYF